These T cell receptor beta chains were read from a single sample in a study of blood T cells in healthy people across ages. TCRdb fed the 5' RACE reads into MiXCR, producing one record per CDR3 protein. In the table there are 850,000 or so distinct CDR3 sequences, about 30% of which are singletons. Sequencing was performed on blood. The origin of the receptors is a woman over 75 in good health. Each CDR3 is given with its conserved first and last residue. D genes are given only for firm matches. Clone size is stated in some rows and not others, as once, few, many or a class when expanded.

v_call	clone_size	d_call	j_call	cdr3_aa	cdr3_nt
TRBV7-2	.	TRBD2	TRBJ2-3	CASSLDSGGATDTQYF	TGTGCCAGCAGCTTAGATAGCGGGGGGGCTACAGATACGCAGTATTTT
TRBV12-3/TRBV12-4	many	.	TRBJ1-1	CASSPRRSEMNTEAFF	TGTGCCAGCAGTCCGCGTCGATCGGAAATGAACACTGAAGCTTTCTTT
TRBV30	.	.	TRBJ2-3	CAWKGSRVGTDTQYF	TGTGCCTGGAAGGGGTCGCGGGTCGGCACAGATACGCAGTATTTT
TRBV5-1	many	.	TRBJ2-7	CASSLELPGVSYEQYF	TGCGCCAGCAGCTTGGAACTCCCCGGGGTGTCCTACGAGCAGTACTTC
TRBV7-2	.	.	TRBJ2-7	CASSLVTHYEQYF	TGTGCCAGCAGCTTGGTTACCCACTACGAGCAGTACTTC
TRBV7-2	.	TRBD2	TRBJ2-2	CASSSSGGARTGELFF	TGTGCCAGCAGCTCTAGCGGGGGGGCTCGAACCGGGGAGCTGTTTTTT
TRBV19	.	.	TRBJ2-5	CASMAGQNQETQYF	TGTGCCAGTATGGCAGGGCAAAATCAAGAGACCCAGTACTTC
TRBV10-3	few	.	TRBJ1-1	CAISTGNSEAFF	TGTGCCATCAGTACAGGGAACTCTGAAGCTTTCTTT
TRBV10-3	many	TRBD1	TRBJ2-3	CAISDRGTDTQYF	TGTGCCATCAGCGACAGGGGGACAGATACGCAGTATTTT
TRBV7-2	many	.	TRBJ2-1	CASSLVWGRNSNEQFF	TGTGCCAGCAGCTTAGTTTGGGGCAGGAATAGCAATGAGCAGTTCTTC
TRBV6-2/TRBV6-3	few	.	TRBJ2-5	CASSYRIKGEYQETQYF	TGTGCCAGCAGTTACAGGATAAAAGGCGAGTACCAAGAGACCCAGTACTTC
TRBV6-2/TRBV6-3	.	.	TRBJ2-1	CASSLRENEQVF	TGTGCCAGCAGTTTAAGGGAGAATGAGCAGGTCTTC
TRBV7-2	.	.	TRBJ2-1	CASSLRRGQETQFF	TGTGCCAGCAGCTTGAGGCGGGGCCAAGAGACCCAGTTCTTC